This paragraph reports one T cell receptor beta chain. This clone came up once. Its recognized antigen is unknown. The input lacks base qualities; no much larger clone sits a single base away. This record comes from a study of control samples from healthy donors and cancer patients (dated by TCRdb to about 2020). Receptor libraries were prepared by the immunoSEQ multiplex PCR assay. TCRdb re-hosts the immuneACCESS table, in-frame sequences only. Its copies lack some clones; in the studies checked, an unresolved V gene accounts for under half of them, and the cause for the rest is not known. This sample is represented by about 140,000 clones; roughly 94% of them were singletons. The ten largest account for around 14% of the sample. The receptor comes from a man aged 35 to 55 in good health. The sequenced sample was blood.

The nucleotide sequence is given as TGCGCCAGCAGCACCCGCCCGGAATGGGCTGGAAACACCATATATTTT. Translation gives CASSTRPEWAGNTIYF. This chain is built from TRBV4-1 and TRBJ1-3; the D gene assignment is ambiguous. CDR1 and CDR2 are drawn from the germline V gene: MGHRA, YSYEKL. CDR3 length: 16 amino acids, cysteine to phenylalanine. The retained sequence is limited to the CDR3, 48 bases, with the frame set at the first base. Relative to germline, V is 5 bases shorter and J is 2 bases shorter, with 16 bases between their ends.